The next 25 T cell receptor beta chains were all read from a single sample in a study of T cells in Graves' hyperthyroidism and ophthalmopathy. Amplification targeted TCR beta CDR3 regions from RNA transcripts. The study used the HTBI primer set for a first-round RT-PCR of the TCR CDR3. TCRdb independently ran MiXCR on the multiplex PCR reads; one entry per CDR3 protein. The sample holds some 440,000 distinct CDR3 sequences; about 15% are singletons and the top ten take almost 8%. The source material was blood. These receptors came from a woman younger than 30 with Graves' hyperthyroidism.

This clonotype was seen repeatedly, ten times or more. The chain combines TRBV12-3 or TRBV12-4 with TRBJ2-7, with TRBD2 matching 13 bases. V gave up 6 bases and J gave up 6 bases; unmatched junction bases: 8. The CDR3 runs 15 residues. CDR3 coding DNA: TGTGCCAGCAGCCGTGGACTAGCGGGAGTGTCCGAGCAGTACTTC. The encoded protein is CASSRGLAGVSEQYF.

V usage is TRBV2 and J usage is TRBJ1-5, with 7 bases aligning to TRBD1. V shed 5 bases, J shed 8 bases, and the junction held 9 bases outside the gene matches. Germline values: CDR1 SNHLY, CDR2 FYNNEI. This CDR3 comprises 14 residues. CDR3 residues: CASSFLTQGEPQHF. CDR3 sequence (DNA): TGTGCCAGCAGTTTTTTGACCCAGGGGGAGCCCCAGCATTTT.

This clonotype was detected a few times. This chain links TRBV3-1 with TRBJ2-5; D not resolved. Germline CDR1 LGHDT, CDR2 YNNKEL (reference sequence). The CDR3 covers 14 residues. Trimming stripped 1 base from V and 5 bases from J, with 11 bases between. In DNA, the CDR3 is TGTGCCAGCAGCCAAGGAGCGTTCCAGGAGACCCAGTACTTC. As protein: CASSQGAFQETQYF.

This clonotype was counted at least ten times. The V call is TRBV28, the J call TRBJ2-5, with 9 bases lining up with TRBD2. V lost 7 bases, J lost 5 bases, and 11 bases stayed unmatched. Germline V gives CDR1 MDHEN, CDR2 SYDVKM. CDR3 length: 15 amino acids. CDR3 nucleotides: TGTGCCAGCACCATTAGCGGGGGAGTCGCGGAGACCCAGTACTTC. Its protein is CASTISGGVAETQYF.

The chain couples TRBV7-6 to TRBJ2-5; 7 nucleotides match TRBD2. Trimming took 5 bases from V and 4 from J; bases not matched to a gene: 10. There are 15 residues in the CDR3. Germline V gives CDR1 SGHVS, CDR2 FNYEAQ. CDR3 protein: CASSQGGRPPETQYF. The CDR3 nucleotides read TGTGCCAGCAGCCAGGGAGGGAGGCCCCCAGAGACCCAGTACTTC. The full variable domain, with the rest looked up from reference TRBV7-6 and TRBJ2-5, is GAGVSQSPRYKVTKRGQDVALRCDPISGHVSLYWYRQALGQGPEFLTYFNYEAQQDKSGLPNDRFSAERPEGSISTLTIQRTEQRDSAMYRCASSQGGRPPETQYFGPGTRLLVL.

This clonotype occurred many times. The V call is TRBV12-3 or TRBV12-4, the J call TRBJ1-2; D is unclear. The V and J ends lost 2 bases and 3 bases respectively, with 7 bases between them. The CDR3 is made up of 13 amino acids. The CDR3 loop is CASSLNGDYGYTF. In nucleotides, the CDR3 is TGTGCCAGCAGTTTAAACGGGGACTATGGCTACACCTTC.

V is TRBV6-2 or TRBV6-3 and J is TRBJ1-6; no clear D. The germline V gene has CDR1 MNHEY and CDR2 SVGEGT. Trimming removed 9 bases at V and 0 bases at J, with 18 bases between. CDR3 length: 17 amino acids. The DNA for the CDR3 is TGTGCCAGTAGATTAGGCCCGAAGAGCTCCTATAATTCACCCCTCCACTTT. Translating gives CASRLGPKSSYNSPLHF.

The chain couples TRBV4-1 to TRBJ2-7; TRBD2 might be the D (7 bases). V shed 2 bases and J shed 5 bases, with 22 bases lying between them. This CDR3 is 17 amino acids long. In germline, CDR1 is MGHRA, CDR2 YSYEKL. The CDR3: CASSQYMSGGHLNEQYF. The CDR3 nucleotides are TGCGCCAGCAGCCAATATATGTCCGGGGGGCACCTGAACGAGCAGTACTTC.

The sample holds many counts of this clonotype. The V call is TRBV7-3, the J call TRBJ2-7; 10 nucleotides align to TRBD2. This CDR3 comprises 16 residues. Germline lookup yields CDR1 SGHTA and CDR2 FQGTGA. V dropped 5 bases and J dropped 3; count of bases not matched to a gene: 10. The CDR3 reads CASSLPRTSGVYEQYF. In nucleotides, the CDR3 is TGTGCCAGCAGCCTCCCACGGACTAGCGGAGTCTACGAGCAGTACTTC. Drawing the rest from reference TRBV7-3 and TRBJ2-7, the complete variable domain is GAGVSQTPSNKVTEKGKYVELRCDPISGHTALYWYRQSLGQGPEFLIYFQGTGAADDSGLPNDRFFAVRPEGSVSTLKIQRTERGDSAVYLCASSLPRTSGVYEQYFGPGTRLTVT.

This clonotype has a count of ten or more. V usage is TRBV24-1 and J usage is TRBJ2-2, with 8 bases matching TRBD1. CDR1 and CDR2 from the germline V gene are KGHDR and SFDVKD. CDR3 length: 15 residues. V trimming: 1 base; J trimming: 3 bases; junction bases outside the gene matches: 0. Here the CDR3 reads CATSDLQGDTGELFF. The CDR3 DNA sequence: TGTGCCACCAGTGATTTACAGGGGGACACCGGGGAGCTGTTTTTT.

J is TRBJ1-2 and V is TRBV19, with D perhaps TRBD1 (5 bases). Germline V lookup: CDR1 LNHDA, CDR2 SQIVND (reference sequence). CDR3 length: 13 amino acids. Trimming pared 5 bases from V and 5 bases from J, leaving 12 bases between. The CDR3 region has the DNA TGTGCCAGTAGTTATCAGAAGGGGTATGGCTACACCTTC. Translation: CASSYQKGYGYTF.

In its sample, this clonotype was seen a few times. The V and J genes are TRBV6-1 and TRBJ2-5, with D tentatively TRBD1 or TRBD2 (8 bases each). V was trimmed by 8 bases and J by 5 bases, leaving 18 bases between them. Germline CDR1 MNHNS, CDR2 SASEGT. This CDR3 comprises 14 residues. This CDR3 is CASLPGGGGETQYF. In nucleotides, the CDR3 is TGTGCCAGCCTCCCAGGGGGCGGGGGGGAGACCCAGTACTTC.

At least ten counts were recorded for this clonotype. The gene calls are TRBV30 and TRBJ2-7; D perhaps matches TRBD2 (5 bases). V dropped 1 base and J dropped 4 bases, with 8 bases sitting between them. CDR1 and CDR2 (germline): GTSNPN, SVGIG (reference sequence). There are 12 residues in the CDR3. CDR3 amino acids: CAWSGGQYEQYF. CDR3 nucleotide sequence: TGTGCCTGGAGTGGAGGGCAATACGAGCAGTACTTC.

This clonotype showed up many times. The chain carries TRBV3-1 and TRBJ2-7, with unresolved D. The V gene lost 0 bases and the J gene lost 2 bases, with 8 bases spanning the gap. The CDR3 covers 14 residues. Germline-derived CDR1 and CDR2 are LGHDT and YNNKEL (reference sequence). The CDR3 reads CASSQDLRPYEQYF. The CDR3 DNA reads TGTGCCAGCAGCCAAGATCTAAGGCCCTACGAGCAGTACTTC.

This clonotype was seen many times. The chain couples TRBV6-1 to TRBJ2-1; 11 bases fit TRBD2. CDR1 is MNHNS, CDR2 SASEGT, per germline. The CDR3 runs to 15 residues. With 3 bases clipped from V and 3 bases from J, the junction kept 1 base outside the gene matches. CDR3 loop: CASSDGTSGYNEQFF. The CDR3 DNA sequence: TGTGCCAGCAGTGACGGGACTAGCGGCTACAATGAGCAGTTCTTC.

At least ten counts were recorded for this clonotype. V usage is TRBV3-1 and J usage is TRBJ2-7; D is unclear. Trimming removed 2 bases at V and 1 base at J, with 0 bases between. Germline loops: CDR1 LGHDT, CDR2 YNNKEL (reference sequence). The CDR3 length is 11 residues. CDR3 in DNA: TGTGCCAGCAGCCAATCCTACGAGCAGTACTTC. Its protein is CASSQSYEQYF.

This clonotype was seen repeatedly, ten times or more. The junction shows a germline mismatch at one end, possibly a read error. The chain combines TRBV4-1 with TRBJ1-5, with 7 nucleotides matching TRBD1. This CDR3 spans 13 amino acids. Germline CDR1 and CDR2: MGHRA and YSYEKL. The CDR3 region is CASGAGGNQPQHF. The CDR3 coding sequence is TGTGCCAGCGGGGCAGGGGGGAATCAGCCCCAGCATTTT.

The chain combines TRBV4-1 with TRBJ2-7; 7 bases match TRBD2. Germline V gene sequence: CDR1 MGHRA, CDR2 YSYEKL. CDR3 length: 15 residues. V lost 0 bases to trimming and J lost 6 bases; unmatched junction nucleotides: 8. CDR3 nucleotide sequence: TGCGCCAGCAGCCAAGAGGCTGCGGGAGCGGGCGAGCAGTACTTC. Translated, it gives CASSQEAAGAGEQYF.

CDR3 residues: CASSVGANVGETQYF. CDR3 DNA sequence: TGTGCCAGCAGCGTAGGAGCCAACGTCGGGGAGACCCAGTACTTC. V usage is TRBV2 and J usage is TRBJ2-5; D is unresolved. Germline V gene sequence: CDR1 SNHLY, CDR2 FYNNEI. This CDR3 is 15 amino acids long. V dropped 6 bases and J dropped 5 bases, with 19 bases sitting between them.

This clonotype was detected many times. The genes are TRBV7-2 and TRBJ2-7; no clear D. Trimming cost V 5 bases and J 0 bases, with 14 bases left between them. CDR1 and CDR2 (germline): SGHTA, FQGNSA. The CDR3 totals 15 residues. CDR3 loop: CASSTWTLSSYEQYF. DNA for the CDR3: TGTGCCAGCAGCACCTGGACCTTAAGCTCCTACGAGCAGTACTTC.

This clonotype was counted at least ten times. The chain recombines TRBV10-2 with TRBJ1-2; a weak D match, TRBD1 (5 bases). Trimming pared 6 bases from V and 0 bases from J, leaving 14 bases between. This CDR3 is built from 15 residues. Germline V gene data show CDR1 as WSHSY and CDR2 as SAAADI. The CDR3 loop is CASSLRGGTNYGYTF. The CDR3 coding sequence is TGCGCCAGCAGCCTTCGCGGGGGAACTAACTATGGCTACACCTTC.

This clonotype was found many times. This sequence joins TRBV27 and TRBJ1-2; TRBD1 is a possible D gene (5 bases). Between the trimmed V and J ends, which lost 5 bases and 2 bases, there was a span of 12 bases. Per germline, CDR1 MNHEY and CDR2 SMNVEV (reference sequence). The CDR3 has 14 residues. The CDR3 protein is CASSKDTGNYGYTF. As DNA, the CDR3 is TGTGCCAGCAGTAAAGATACAGGAAACTATGGCTACACCTTC.

Many counts were recorded for this clonotype. The chain combines TRBV6-1 with TRBJ1-5; D is unclear. V was shortened by 7 bases and J by 1 base, with 14 bases between the two germline ends. Germline CDR1 MNHNS, CDR2 SASEGT. CDR3 length: 15 amino acids. The CDR3 DNA reads as TGTGCCAGCAAAAAAACACACCTCAGCAATCAGCCCCAGCATTTT. The encoded protein is CASKKTHLSNQPQHF.

This clonotype occurred many times. V and J are TRBV6-1 and TRBJ2-7; maybe TRBD1 (6 bases). The CDR3 totals 14 residues. Trimming took 7 bases from V and 2 from J, leaving 15 bases between them. Germline loops: CDR1 MNHNS, CDR2 SASEGT. The CDR3 loop is CASTPSGATYEQYF. The CDR3 DNA follows: TGTGCCAGCACCCCCTCAGGGGCAACCTACGAGCAGTACTTC.

This clonotype was detected many times. The genes are TRBV6-5 and TRBJ2-7; 10 bases align to TRBD1. With V trimmed by 2 bases and J by 3 bases, 4 bases remained unmatched. In germline, CDR1 is MNHEY, CDR2 SVGAGI. This CDR3 comprises 15 residues. As DNA, the CDR3 is TGTGCCAGCAGTTACCCCGGACAGGGGGTCTACGAGCAGTACTTC. Protein sequence: CASSYPGQGVYEQYF.